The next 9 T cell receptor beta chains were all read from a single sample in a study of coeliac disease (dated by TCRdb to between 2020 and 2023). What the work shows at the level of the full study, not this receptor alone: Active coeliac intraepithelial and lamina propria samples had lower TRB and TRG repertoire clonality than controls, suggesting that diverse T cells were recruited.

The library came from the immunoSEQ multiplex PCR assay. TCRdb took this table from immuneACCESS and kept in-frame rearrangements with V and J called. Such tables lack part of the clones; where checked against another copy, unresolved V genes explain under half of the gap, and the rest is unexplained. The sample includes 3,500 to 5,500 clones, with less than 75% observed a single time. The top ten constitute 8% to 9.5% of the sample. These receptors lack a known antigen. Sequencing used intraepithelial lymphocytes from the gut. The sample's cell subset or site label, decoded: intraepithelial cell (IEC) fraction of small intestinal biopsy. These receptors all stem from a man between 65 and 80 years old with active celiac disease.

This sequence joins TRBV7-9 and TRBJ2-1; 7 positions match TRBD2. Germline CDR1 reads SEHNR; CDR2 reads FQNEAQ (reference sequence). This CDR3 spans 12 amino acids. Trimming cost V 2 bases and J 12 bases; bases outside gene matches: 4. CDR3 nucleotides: TGTGCCAGCAGCTTATCCGCGGGAGTGCAGTTCTTC. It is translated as CASSLSAGVQFF.

Here the CDR3 reads CASSLPGTGLNTQYF. In nucleotides, the CDR3 is TGTGCCAGCAGTTTACCCGGGACAGGGCTGAATACGCAGTATTTT. The chain is built from TRBV28 and TRBJ2-3; the match to TRBD1 covers 9 bases. The germline CDR1 and CDR2 sequences are MDHEN and SYDVKM. The CDR3 runs to 15 residues. V lost 2 bases to trimming and J lost 7 bases; unmatched junction nucleotides: 7.

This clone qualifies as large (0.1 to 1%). Here the CDR3 DNA reads TGTGCCTGGGAGACAGGGAACTCTGAAAAACTGTTTTTT. Translation: CAWETGNSEKLFF. This sequence joins TRBV30 and TRBJ1-4, with 7 bases identical to TRBD1. CDR3 length: 13 amino acids. The V gene end was trimmed by 5 bases and the J gene end by 7 bases; junction bases not matched to a gene: 7. Germline V CDR1 and CDR2: GTSNPN, SVGIG (reference sequence).

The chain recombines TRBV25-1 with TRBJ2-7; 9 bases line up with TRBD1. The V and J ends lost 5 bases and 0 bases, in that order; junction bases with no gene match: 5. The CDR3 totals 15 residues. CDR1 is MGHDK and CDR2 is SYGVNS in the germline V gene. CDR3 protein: CASSTGGAHSYEQYF. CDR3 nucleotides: TGTGCCAGCAGTACAGGGGGCGCCCACTCCTACGAGCAGTACTTC.

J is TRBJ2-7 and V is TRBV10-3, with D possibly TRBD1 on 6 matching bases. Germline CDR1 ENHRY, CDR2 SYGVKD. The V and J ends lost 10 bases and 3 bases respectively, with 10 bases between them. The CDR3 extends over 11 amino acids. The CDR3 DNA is TGTGCCACCACAGGGTACTACGAGCAGTACTTC. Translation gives CATTGYYEQYF.

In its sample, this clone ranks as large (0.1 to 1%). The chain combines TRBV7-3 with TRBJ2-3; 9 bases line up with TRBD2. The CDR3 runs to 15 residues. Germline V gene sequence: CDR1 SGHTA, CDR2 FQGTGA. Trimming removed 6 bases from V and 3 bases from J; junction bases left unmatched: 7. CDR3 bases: TGTGCCAGCAGTCTAAGCGGGGGGCGGACAGATACGCAGTATTTT. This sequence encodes CASSLSGGRTDTQYF.

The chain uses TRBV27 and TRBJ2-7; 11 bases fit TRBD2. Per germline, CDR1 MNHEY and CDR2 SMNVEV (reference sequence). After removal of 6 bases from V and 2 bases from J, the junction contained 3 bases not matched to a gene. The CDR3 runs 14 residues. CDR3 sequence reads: CASSGTSGAYEQYF. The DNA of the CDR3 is TGTGCCAGCAGCGGGACTAGCGGAGCCTACGAGCAGTACTTC.

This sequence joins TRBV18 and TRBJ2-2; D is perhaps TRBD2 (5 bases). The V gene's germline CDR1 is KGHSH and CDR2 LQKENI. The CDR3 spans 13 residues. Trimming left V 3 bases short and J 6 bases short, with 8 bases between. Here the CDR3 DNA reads TGTGCCAGCTCACCGGGAGCATCCGGGGAGCTGTTTTTT. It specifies CASSPGASGELFF.

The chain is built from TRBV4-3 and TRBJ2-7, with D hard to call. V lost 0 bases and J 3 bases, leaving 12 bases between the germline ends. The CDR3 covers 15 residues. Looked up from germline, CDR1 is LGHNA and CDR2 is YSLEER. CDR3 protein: CASSQEAAVSYEQYF. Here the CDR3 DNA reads TGCGCCAGCAGCCAAGAGGCGGCGGTTAGCTACGAGCAGTACTTC.